These 29 T cell receptor beta chains came from one sample sequenced in a study of T cells in Graves' hyperthyroidism and ophthalmopathy. The investigators amplified TCR beta CDR3 regions from RNA transcripts. When the TCR CDR3 underwent first-round RT-PCR, the HTBI primer set was used. TCRdb analysed the multiplex PCR reads with MiXCR anew, one entry per CDR3 protein. The data show around 620,000 distinct CDR3 sequences, with 11% to 15% seen just once and roughly 7% held by the top ten. The specimen was blood. These receptors originate from a woman between 18 and 30 years old with Graves' ophthalmopathy.

This clonotype showed up just a few times. V usage is TRBV7-9 and J usage is TRBJ2-7; D remains unclear. Germline values: CDR1 SEHNR, CDR2 FQNEAQ (reference sequence). The V and J ends lost 5 bases and 3 bases respectively, with 14 bases between them. The CDR3 covers 14 residues. CDR3 nucleotides: TGTGCCAGCAGCCCGAGTTCTTCTTACTACGAGCAGTACTTC. Translation gives CASSPSSSYYEQYF.

This clonotype was counted a few times. J is TRBJ1-5 and V is TRBV25-1, with TRBD1 identical over 7 bases. Germline V gene lookup returns CDR1 MGHDK and CDR2 SYGVNS. The CDR3 is 16 residues long. With 4 bases clipped from V and 7 bases from J, the junction kept 13 bases outside the gene matches. CDR3 protein: CASSGQTGLGRQPQHF. DNA for the CDR3: TGTGCCAGCAGTGGTCAGACAGGGTTAGGGAGACAGCCCCAGCATTTT.

In DNA, the CDR3 is TGTGCCAGCAGCCCGCTAGCGGGAGGCGCCGTGGAGCAGTTCTTC. It yields the protein CASSPLAGGAVEQFF. The rearrangement links TRBV2 to TRBJ2-1; TRBD2 matches at 11 bases. The CDR3 has 15 amino acids. Trimming cost V 6 bases and J 10 bases; bases outside gene matches: 11. CDR1 is SNHLY, CDR2 FYNNEI, per germline. The full variable domain, completed using reference TRBV2 and TRBJ2-1, is EPEVTQTPSHQVTQMGQEVILRCVPISNHLYFYWYRQILGQKVEFLVSFYNNEISEKSEIFDDQFSVERPDGSNFTLKIRSTKLEDSAMYFCASSPLAGGAVEQFFGPGTRLTVL.

The V call is TRBV4-1, the J call TRBJ1-5, with a tentative D call TRBD1 (6 bases). Germline loops: CDR1 MGHRA, CDR2 YSYEKL. This CDR3 has 14 amino acids. V gave up 4 bases and J gave up 3 bases, with 10 bases separating them. CDR3 sequence (DNA): TGCGCCAGCAGCCGAGGGACACTCAATCAGCCCCAGCATTTT. Its translation: CASSRGTLNQPQHF.

This clonotype was detected many times. The V gene is TRBV12-3 or TRBV12-4, the J gene TRBJ2-5; 7 bases map to TRBD1. The length of the CDR3 is 15 residues. The V segment lost 7 bases and the J segment 3 bases; nucleotides outside the gene matches: 11. CDR3 sequence (DNA): TGTGCCAGCAACGAACCGGGACAGTTAAAAGAGACCCAGTACTTC. This gives the protein CASNEPGQLKETQYF.

This clonotype was recorded many times. The J gene is TRBJ2-1, the V gene TRBV7-2, with TRBD2 identical over 8 bases. This CDR3 spans 16 amino acids. Germline values: CDR1 SGHTA, CDR2 FQGNSA. The V gene end was trimmed by 5 bases and the J gene end by 6 bases; junction bases not matched to a gene: 12. The CDR3 sequence: CASSPRGGARGNEQFF. The CDR3 DNA sequence: TGTGCCAGCAGCCCCCGGGGGGGGGCGCGAGGCAATGAGCAGTTCTTC. Complete variable domain (other parts from reference TRBV7-2 and TRBJ2-1): GAGVSQSPSNKVTEKGKDVELRCDPISGHTALYWYRQSLGQGLEFLIYFQGNSAPDKSGLPSDRFSAERTGGSVSTLTIQRTQQEDSAVYLCASSPRGGARGNEQFFGPGTRLTVL.

V and J are TRBV12-3 or TRBV12-4 and TRBJ2-4; 11 bases map to TRBD2. The V and J ends lost 3 bases and 12 bases, in that order; junction bases with no gene match: 1. CDR3 length: 12 residues. CDR3 sequence reads: CASSFGTSGQYF. The CDR3, as DNA: TGTGCCAGCAGTTTCGGGACTAGCGGTCAGTACTTC.

This chain links TRBV2 with TRBJ2-7; D possibly corresponds to TRBD2 (5 bases). The CDR3 loop spans 15 amino acids. V lost 6 bases and J lost 2, with 17 bases in between. In germline, CDR1 is SNHLY, CDR2 FYNNEI. The CDR3 bases are TGTGCCAGCAGCCCTACGCGAGACGGGGCCTACGAGCAGTACTTC. Translated, it gives CASSPTRDGAYEQYF. Filled out from reference TRBV2 and TRBJ2-7, the complete variable domain reads EPEVTQTPSHQVTQMGQEVILRCVPISNHLYFYWYRQILGQKVEFLVSFYNNEISEKSEIFDDQFSVERPDGSNFTLKIRSTKLEDSAMYFCASSPTRDGAYEQYFGPGTRLTVT.

This chain uses TRBV6-5 with TRBJ1-1; 7 bases align to TRBD1. The trim removed 2 bases at V and 0 bases at J, leaving 9 bases unmatched. Germline lookup yields CDR1 MNHEY and CDR2 SVGAGI. The CDR3 totals 17 residues. Here the CDR3 reads CASSYRWTGPVNTEAFF. CDR3 bases: TGTGCCAGCAGTTACAGATGGACAGGCCCCGTGAACACTGAAGCTTTCTTT.

Details on this clonotype: It may be a read error: a sequence one base away is much more abundant. The chain uses TRBV7-9 and TRBJ2-1; 8 bases match TRBD2. The CDR3 length is 15 residues. Germline values: CDR1 SEHNR, CDR2 FQNEAQ (reference sequence). The CDR3 DNA is TGTGCCAGCAGCACTTTAGCGGGACTCTACAGTGAGCAGTTCTTC. Translating gives CASSTLAGLYSEQFF.

This clonotype was counted many times. This chain connects TRBV6-2 or TRBV6-3 to TRBJ1-4; a possible D gene is TRBD1 (6 bases). The CDR3 consists of 15 residues. Germline V gene sequence: CDR1 MNHEY, CDR2 SVGEGT. V was clipped by 7 bases and J by 5 bases, with 17 bases between them. The CDR3 protein is CASTETGRPNEKLFF. For the CDR3, the DNA is TGTGCCAGCACCGAAACAGGGAGGCCCAATGAAAAACTGTTTTTT.

The sample holds many counts of this clonotype. The J gene is TRBJ2-7, the V gene TRBV2, with D possibly being TRBD2 (5 bases). Trimming pared 6 bases from V and 3 bases from J, leaving 9 bases between. The CDR3 totals 12 residues. The germline CDR1 and CDR2 sequences are SNHLY and FYNNEI. The CDR3: CASRRVHYEQYF. In nucleotides, the CDR3 is TGTGCCAGCAGGCGGGTCCACTACGAGCAGTACTTC. Variable domain in full (rest from reference TRBV2 and TRBJ2-7): EPEVTQTPSHQVTQMGQEVILRCVPISNHLYFYWYRQILGQKVEFLVSFYNNEISEKSEIFDDQFSVERPDGSNFTLKIRSTKLEDSAMYFCASRRVHYEQYFGPGTRLTVT.

V usage is TRBV30 and J usage is TRBJ1-2; D ambiguous. Germline values: CDR1 GTSNPN, CDR2 SVGIG (reference sequence). The V gene lost 3 bases and the J gene lost 8 bases, with 13 bases spanning the gap. This CDR3 has 12 residues. The CDR3 region is CAWRKRVRGYTF. The CDR3 bases are TGTGCCTGGAGGAAAAGGGTCCGCGGCTACACCTTC.

This clonotype showed up many times. The genes are TRBV6-1 and TRBJ2-7, with 8 bases lining up with TRBD2. The CDR3 length is 14 residues. J was trimmed by 3 bases and V by 8 bases; bases with no gene match: 9. Germline CDR1 reads MNHNS; CDR2 reads SASEGT. The CDR3 nucleotides are TGTGCCAGCTCGGGGACTAGTGGGAACTACGAGCAGTACTTC. Translating gives CASSGTSGNYEQYF.

This clonotype appeared many times. The chain joins TRBV6-5 to TRBJ1-1; 7 positions match TRBD1. V lost 2 bases, J lost 1 base, and 10 bases stayed unmatched. Germline values: CDR1 MNHEY, CDR2 SVGAGI. This CDR3 region has 17 residues. CDR3 amino acids: CASSYAIRGAPNTEAFF. CDR3 bases: TGTGCCAGCAGTTACGCCATCAGGGGGGCGCCGAACACTGAAGCTTTCTTT.

This clonotype appeared many times. The chain recombines TRBV11-2 with TRBJ1-6, with 7 bases aligning to TRBD1. Per germline, CDR1 SGHAT and CDR2 FQNNGV. The V gene end was trimmed by 2 bases and the J gene end by 9 bases; junction bases not matched to a gene: 7. CDR3 length: 15 amino acids. CDR3 coding DNA: TGTGCCAGCAGCTTAAGTAAGGGGGACAGTTCACCCCTCCACTTT. This translates into CASSLSKGDSSPLHF. Full variable domain (outside the CDR3, taken from reference TRBV11-2 and TRBJ1-6): EAGVAQSPRYKIIEKRQSVAFWCNPISGHATLYWYQQILGQGPKLLIQFQNNGVVDDSQLPKDRFSAERLKGVDSTLKIQPAKLEDSAVYLCASSLSKGDSSPLHFGNGTRLTVT.

The V gene is TRBV20-1, the J gene TRBJ2-2; possible D gene TRBD1, 7 bases. This CDR3 spans 17 amino acids. With 3 bases removed from V and 3 bases from J, the gap between germline ends came to 20 bases. Germline V CDR1 and CDR2: DFQATT, SNEGSKA (reference sequence). CDR3: CSASPPGGLGDTGELFF. CDR3 coding DNA: TGCAGTGCTAGCCCACCAGGGGGGTTAGGTGACACCGGGGAGCTGTTTTTT.

This clonotype was detected many times. The V and J genes are TRBV30 and TRBJ1-2, with 7 nucleotides matching TRBD1. CDR3 length: 13 residues. V shed 7 bases, J shed 1 base, and the junction held 6 bases outside the gene matches. Per germline, CDR1 GTSNPN and CDR2 SVGIG (reference sequence). CDR3 nucleotide sequence: TGTGCCTCTACGGGACAGAGTAACTATGGCTACACCTTC. It encodes CASTGQSNYGYTF.

This clonotype showed up many times. This chain connects TRBV2 to TRBJ2-7; D is unclear. This CDR3 comprises 15 residues. CDR1 is SNHLY, CDR2 FYNNEI, per germline. Trimming stripped 8 bases from V and 4 bases from J, with 21 bases between. CDR3 DNA: TGTGCCAGCGGTAGGCAGGAATATTGGAGTTACGAGCAGTACTTC. This encodes CASGRQEYWSYEQYF.

This clonotype was recorded many times. The chain recombines TRBV27 with TRBJ2-3; 10 bases line up with TRBD2. The CDR3 runs to 14 residues. Germline-derived CDR1 and CDR2 are MNHEY and SMNVEV (reference sequence). J was trimmed by 4 bases and V by 7 bases; bases with no gene match: 5. CDR3 DNA: TGTGCCAGCACTAGCGGGAGAGGATCAGATACGCAGTATTTT. Translated: CASTSGRGSDTQYF.

This clonotype has a handful of counts. The chain employs TRBV19 and TRBJ1-1; perhaps TRBD1 as D (6 bases). The germline CDR1 and CDR2 sequences are LNHDA and SQIVND (reference sequence). V was shortened by 9 bases and J by 6 bases, with 20 bases between the two germline ends. There are 14 residues in the CDR3. CDR3 protein: CASTHGRGLAEAFF. The DNA for the CDR3 is TGTGCCAGCACTCACGGGAGGGGGTTGGCTGAAGCTTTCTTT.

The V gene is TRBV28, the J gene TRBJ2-7; TRBD2 aligns across 9 bases. This CDR3 spans 16 amino acids. J lost 1 base, V lost 3 bases, and 7 bases had no gene match. Looked up from germline, CDR1 is MDHEN and CDR2 is SYDVKM. The chain's CDR3 is CASSFPEAGGSYEQYF. CDR3 nucleotides: TGTGCCAGCAGTTTCCCCGAAGCGGGAGGATCCTACGAGCAGTACTTC.

Remarks on this clonotype: This may come from a read error, since a much larger clone is one base off. This chain joins TRBV3-1 and TRBJ2-2; no clear D gene. CDR3 size: 13 residues. The germline gives CDR1 LGHDT, CDR2 YNNKEL (reference sequence). CDR3 residues: CASKRSYTRELFF. CDR3 bases: TGTGCCAGCAAGCGAAGCTACACCAGGGAGCTGTTTTTT.

As concerns this clonotype: This may stem from a read error, because a much larger clone lies one nucleotide away. Here the CDR3 reads CAIGGDRAIQETQYF. CDR3 coding DNA: TGTGCCATCGGTGGCGACAGGGCGATCCAAGAGACCCAGTACTTC. V usage is TRBV10-3 and J usage is TRBJ2-5, with 7 bases that match TRBD1. This CDR3 has 15 residues. Trimming removed 8 bases from V and 1 base from J; junction bases left unmatched: 10. The germline V gene encodes CDR1 ENHRY and CDR2 SYGVKD.

This clonotype was observed at least ten times. This chain joins TRBV27 and TRBJ2-7; 8 bases fit TRBD2. The CDR3 is made up of 15 amino acids. V trimming: 10 bases; J trimming: 3 bases; junction bases outside the gene matches: 14. The germline V gene encodes CDR1 MNHEY and CDR2 SMNVEV (reference sequence). The CDR3 spells CATSRVIAGYYEQYF. The DNA of the CDR3 is TGTGCCACCTCAAGGGTTATAGCGGGGTACTACGAGCAGTACTTC.

In the case of this clonotype: One end of the junction is discordant with germline, which a read error may explain. The chain combines TRBV20-1 with TRBJ1-5; 7 nucleotides align to TRBD1. Germline V gene lookup returns CDR1 DFQATT and CDR2 SNEGSKA (reference sequence). This CDR3 region has 14 residues. CDR3 region: CSASGRDRNQLQHF. CDR3 coding DNA: TGCAGTGCTAGTGGGAGGGACAGAAATCAGCTCCAGCATTTT.

There are many counts of this clonotype. The V gene is TRBV28, the J gene TRBJ1-4, with 12 bases lining up with TRBD1. This CDR3 spans 20 amino acids. Per germline, CDR1 MDHEN and CDR2 SYDVKM. With V trimmed by 5 bases and J by 0 bases, 13 bases remained unmatched. In DNA, the CDR3 is TGTGCCAGCAGTCTCGTTGCCCGGGACAGGGGGCTCGCAACTAATGAAAAACTGTTTTTT. This encodes CASSLVARDRGLATNEKLFF.

There are a few counts of this clonotype. The V gene is TRBV13, the J gene TRBJ2-6, with 7 positions matching TRBD1. Losses at the gene ends were 4 bases for V and 0 bases for J; bases not matched to a gene: 6. The CDR3 extends over 17 amino acids. Germline V gene sequence: CDR1 PRHDT, CDR2 FYEKMQ (reference sequence). In DNA, the CDR3 is TGTGCCAGCAGCTCCGGGACAGCCCCCTCTGGGGCCAACGTCCTGACTTTC. This gives the protein CASSSGTAPSGANVLTF.

This clonotype was recorded at least ten times. In nucleotides, the CDR3 is TGTGCCAGCTCACCTAAGGACAGCTACGAGCAGTACTTC. It specifies CASSPKDSYEQYF. V usage is TRBV18 and J usage is TRBJ2-7; perhaps TRBD1 as D (6 bases). The CDR3 extends over 13 amino acids. Trimming shortened V by 3 bases and J by 3 bases, and 9 bases separated the two germline ends. Germline V gives CDR1 KGHSH, CDR2 LQKENI.